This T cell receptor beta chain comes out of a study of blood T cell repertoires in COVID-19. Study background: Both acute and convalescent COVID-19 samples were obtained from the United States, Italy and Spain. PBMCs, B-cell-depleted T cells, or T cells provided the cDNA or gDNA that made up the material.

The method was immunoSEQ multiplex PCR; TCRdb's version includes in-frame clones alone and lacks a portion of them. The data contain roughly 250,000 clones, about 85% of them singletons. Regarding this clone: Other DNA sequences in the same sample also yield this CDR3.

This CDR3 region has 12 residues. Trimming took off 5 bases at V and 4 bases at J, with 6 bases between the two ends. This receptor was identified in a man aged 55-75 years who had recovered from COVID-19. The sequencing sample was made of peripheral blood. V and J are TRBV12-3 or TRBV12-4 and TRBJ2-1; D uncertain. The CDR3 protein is CASSPTYNEQFF. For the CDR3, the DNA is TGTGCCAGCAGTCCGACTTACAATGAGCAGTTCTTC.